The 30 T cell receptor beta chains below were found in one sample sequenced in a study of T-cell memory formation after mild COVID-19. TCRdb re-called the 5' RACE reads with MiXCR, one entry per CDR3 protein. The sample lists 400,000 to 500,000 distinct CDR3 sequences, roughly a quarter seen once, with about 10% in the top ten. The sequencing input was PBMCs or a T cell subset sorted from them (not recorded which). The receptors stem from an adult woman who had mild COVID-19 (a few samples of this study predate the infection). Cell type and time point are not known.

This rearrangement joins TRBV10-3 to TRBJ1-5, with 8 bases identical to TRBD1. Germline V gene lookup returns CDR1 ENHRY and CDR2 SYGVKD. The CDR3 sequence is 17 residues long. After removal of 3 bases from V and 0 bases from J, the junction contained 7 bases not matched to a gene. The DNA of the CDR3 is TGTGCCATCAGTGACCCCGGACAGGGACATAGCAATCAGCCCCAGCATTTT. It translates to CAISDPGQGHSNQPQHF.

This clonotype was observed a handful of times. The V and J genes are TRBV7-9 and TRBJ2-7; D ambiguous. The CDR3 is 14 residues long. Trimming removed 1 base at V and 3 bases at J, with 10 bases between. The germline CDR1 and CDR2 sequences are SEHNR and FQNEAQ (reference sequence). CDR3 region: CASSLGLTDYEQYF. CDR3 in DNA: TGTGCCAGCAGCTTAGGGCTAACCGACTACGAGCAGTACTTC.

This clonotype was counted a few times. The rearrangement uses TRBV10-3 and TRBJ2-3; TRBD1 matches at 11 bases. V was clipped by 6 bases and J by 3 bases; unmatched bases: 2. Germline V lookup: CDR1 ENHRY, CDR2 SYGVKD. CDR3 size: 14 residues. The CDR3 sequence: CAIRWDRGTDTQYF. The CDR3 nucleotides read TGTGCCATCAGATGGGACAGGGGGACAGATACGCAGTATTTT.

The rearrangement uses TRBV7-9 and TRBJ1-2; no clear D gene. The CDR3 extends over 13 amino acids. Germline loops: CDR1 SEHNR, CDR2 FQNEAQ (reference sequence). V was clipped by 5 bases and J by 8 bases, with 15 bases between them. Here the CDR3 reads CASSPSSREGYTF. CDR3 in DNA: TGTGCCAGCAGCCCCTCGTCGCGGGAGGGCTACACCTTC.

This chain uses TRBV29-1 with TRBJ2-1, with D unclear. Germline V gene data show CDR1 as SQVTM and CDR2 as ANQGSEA. Trimming took 4 bases from V and 0 from J, leaving 7 bases between them. This CDR3 is built from 13 residues. The CDR3 DNA reads as TGCAGCGTTGTGCTGCGCTCCTACAATGAGCAGTTCTTC. Amino acids: CSVVLRSYNEQFF.

The chain has TRBV19 and TRBJ1-2; perhaps TRBD1 as D (6 bases). Germline V CDR1 and CDR2: LNHDA, SQIVND (reference sequence). The V end lost 10 bases, the J end lost 4 bases, and 19 bases lay between the germline ends. The CDR3 loop spans 14 amino acids. The CDR3 region is CATARARGSYGYTF. In DNA form, the CDR3 reads TGTGCCACGGCCCGGGCAAGGGGGTCCTATGGCTACACCTTC.

This chain connects TRBV4-3 to TRBJ2-7, with D unclear. The CDR3 runs 13 residues. In germline, CDR1 is LGHNA, CDR2 YSLEER. The V end lost 1 base, the J end lost 5 bases, and 9 bases lay between the germline ends. CDR3: CASSQVVADEQYF. The CDR3 DNA reads as TGCGCCAGCAGCCAAGTGGTCGCGGACGAGCAGTACTTC.

The sample holds a few counts of this clonotype. V usage is TRBV20-1 and J usage is TRBJ2-1; D is unclear. Trimming cost V 0 bases and J 4 bases, with 7 bases left between them. From germline, CDR1 is DFQATT and CDR2 SNEGSKA (reference sequence). This CDR3 comprises 13 residues. CDR3 sequence reads: CSARDALYNEQFF. The CDR3 nucleotides are TGCAGTGCTAGAGATGCATTGTACAATGAGCAGTTCTTC.

V and J are TRBV7-2 and TRBJ2-5; D unclear. Germline V lookup: CDR1 SGHTA, CDR2 FQGNSA. The V end was cut by 1 base, the J end by 1 base, with 10 bases between. This CDR3 spans 15 amino acids. CDR3: CASSLVMRSQETQYF. CDR3 nucleotide sequence: TGTGCCAGCAGCTTAGTCATGCGGAGCCAAGAGACCCAGTACTTC.

The chain couples TRBV7-6 to TRBJ2-7; 8 bases are shared with TRBD1. Germline CDR1 is SGHVS and CDR2 is FNYEAQ. This CDR3 comprises 14 residues. With 5 bases clipped from V and 3 bases from J, the junction kept 6 bases outside the gene matches. This chain's CDR3 is CASSIAGGGYEQYF. CDR3 nucleotides: TGTGCCAGCAGCATCGCAGGGGGCGGCTACGAGCAGTACTTC.

The V call is TRBV7-9, the J call TRBJ2-1; tentatively, D is TRBD2 (5 bases). Germline values: CDR1 SEHNR, CDR2 FQNEAQ (reference sequence). The CDR3 extends over 13 amino acids. V lost 7 bases and J lost 8, with 15 bases in between. The CDR3 region has the DNA TGTGCCAGCATCCGAGGCGGGTTCGATGAGCAGTTCTTC. Its translation is CASIRGGFDEQFF.

This clonotype has at least ten counts. The chain joins TRBV30 to TRBJ2-3; possible D gene TRBD2, 5 bases. The CDR3 contains 13 residues. The germline gives CDR1 GTSNPN, CDR2 SVGIG (reference sequence). The germline V and J ends were trimmed by 4 bases and 0 bases, with 8 bases remaining between them. For the CDR3, the DNA is TGTGCCTGGACCCAGCGGAGCACAGATACGCAGTATTTT. It codes for CAWTQRSTDTQYF.

This chain joins TRBV18 and TRBJ2-3, with D unresolved. The CDR3 covers 13 residues. The germline V gene has CDR1 KGHSH and CDR2 LQKENI. V shed 4 bases and J shed 6 bases, with 11 bases lying between them. The CDR3 DNA reads as TGTGCCAGCTCACAAGCCGGAAGTGATACGCAGTATTTT. Translating gives CASSQAGSDTQYF.

This chain links TRBV2 with TRBJ2-7, with D perhaps matching TRBD1 or TRBD2 (5 bases each). Trimming removed 1 base from V and 2 bases from J, with 12 bases in between. From germline, CDR1 is SNHLY and CDR2 FYNNEI. The CDR3 spans 15 residues. The chain's CDR3 is CASSEGDKGPYEQYF. CDR3 DNA sequence: TGTGCCAGCAGTGAAGGAGATAAGGGACCCTACGAGCAGTACTTC.

This clonotype appeared a few times. The chain employs TRBV6-2 or TRBV6-3 and TRBJ1-1, with D hard to call. Trimming shortened V by 6 bases and J by 5 bases, and 16 bases separated the two germline ends. This CDR3 is built from 14 residues. Germline lookup yields CDR1 MNHEY and CDR2 SVGEGT. CDR3 loop: CASSRLEGLTEAFF. Here the CDR3 DNA reads TGTGCCAGCAGCCGTCTTGAGGGATTGACTGAAGCTTTCTTT.

The chain employs TRBV9 and TRBJ1-5; tentative D call: TRBD1 (5 bases). CDR1 and CDR2 (germline): SGDLS, YYNGEE. V lost 4 bases and J 7 bases, leaving 15 bases between the germline ends. The length of the CDR3 is 14 residues. CDR3 in DNA: TGTGCCAGCAGCCCTCGGACTGAGGGGCAGCCCCAGCATTTT. Protein: CASSPRTEGQPQHF.

This chain connects TRBV3-1 to TRBJ1-2, with D tentatively TRBD1 (6 bases). V lost 3 bases, J lost 2 bases, and 10 bases lay in between. The CDR3 runs 14 residues. Germline-derived CDR1 and CDR2 are LGHDT and YNNKEL (reference sequence). The CDR3 region has the DNA TGTGCCAGCAGCCAGCAGGGGAGGAACTATGGCTACACCTTC. Protein sequence: CASSQQGRNYGYTF.

The chain couples TRBV12-3 or TRBV12-4 to TRBJ2-2, with D perhaps matching TRBD1 (6 bases). This CDR3 is built from 15 residues. The V gene lost 8 bases and the J gene lost 5 bases, with 18 bases spanning the gap. CDR3 DNA: TGTGCCAGCGGAGTCGACAGGTCGAGGACCGGGGAGCTGTTTTTT. It codes for CASGVDRSRTGELFF.

This clonotype has a handful of counts. This sequence joins TRBV27 and TRBJ2-3; TRBD1 is a possible D gene (5 bases). The CDR3 covers 17 residues. Trimming left V 2 bases short and J 1 base short, with 16 bases between. Germline V CDR1 and CDR2: MNHEY, SMNVEV (reference sequence). CDR3 nucleotide sequence: TGTGCCAGCAGTTTAAGCCCCAGGGCAGCCGGCACAGATACGCAGTATTTT. Translation gives CASSLSPRAAGTDTQYF.

This clonotype was detected a few times. The chain has TRBV6-6 and TRBJ2-3; D might be TRBD1 (6 bases). The CDR3 has 15 amino acids. Germline V gene lookup returns CDR1 MNHNY and CDR2 SVGAGI (reference sequence). The V gene lost 6 bases and the J gene lost 0 bases, with 13 bases spanning the gap. The DNA for the CDR3 is TGTGCCAGCAGCCGCTACAGGGTTAGCACAGATACGCAGTATTTT. It translates to CASSRYRVSTDTQYF.

In its sample, this clonotype was seen a few times. V and J are TRBV5-6 and TRBJ2-5, with D uncertain. The germline V gene has CDR1 SGHDT and CDR2 YYEEEE. V was pared by 0 bases and J by 5 bases, with 8 bases between. The CDR3 is made up of 13 amino acids. DNA of the CDR3: TGTGCCAGCAGCTTGGGGCGGTTCGAGACCCAGTACTTC. It is translated as CASSLGRFETQYF.

The V and J genes are TRBV6-5 and TRBJ2-7; 10 nucleotides agree with TRBD1. CDR1 is MNHEY and CDR2 is SVGAGI in the germline V gene. The CDR3 loop spans 15 amino acids. J gave up 3 bases and V 8 bases, and 10 bases lay outside the gene matches. This CDR3 is CASSTPRDRGYEQYF. The CDR3 coding sequence is TGTGCCAGCTCTACGCCCCGGGACAGGGGCTACGAGCAGTACTTC.

This chain uses TRBV2 with TRBJ2-5; no firm D call. CDR1 is SNHLY, CDR2 FYNNEI, per germline. Between the trimmed V and J ends, which lost 7 bases and 5 bases, there was a span of 17 bases. The CDR3 contains 14 residues. CDR3 coding DNA: TGTGCCAGCAAGAAGGTGTATCTCATGGAGACCCAGTACTTC. Encoded protein: CASKKVYLMETQYF.

This sequence joins TRBV3-1 and TRBJ1-3; 10 nucleotides match TRBD1. The CDR3 contains 16 residues. CDR1 and CDR2 from the germline V gene are LGHDT and YNNKEL (reference sequence). J was trimmed by 4 bases and V by 1 base; bases with no gene match: 4. The CDR3 protein is CASSQGDRGLGNTIYF. In DNA form, the CDR3 reads TGTGCCAGCAGCCAAGGGGACAGGGGTCTCGGAAACACCATATATTTT. The full variable domain, in which reference TRBV3-1 and TRBJ1-3 provide the parts outside the CDR3, is DTAVSQTPKYLVTQMGNDKSIKCEQNLGHDTMYWYKQDSKKFLKIMFSYNNKELIINETVPNRFSPKSPDKAHLNLHINSLELGDSAVYFCASSQGDRGLGNTIYFGEGSWLTVV.

This chain links TRBV5-5 with TRBJ2-2; D may be TRBD1 or TRBD2 (5 bases each). The CDR3 is 17 amino acids. V dropped 0 bases and J dropped 3 bases, with 15 bases sitting between them. The V gene's germline CDR1 is SGHKS and CDR2 YYEKEE (reference sequence). The CDR3 DNA is TGTGCCAGCAGCTTGGTGTCGGGGCGCCTCGACACCGGGGAGCTGTTTTTT. Amino acid sequence: CASSLVSGRLDTGELFF. The variable domain in full, completed from reference TRBV5-5 and TRBJ2-2, reads DAGVTQSPTHLIKTRGQQVTLRCSPISGHKSVSWYQQVLGQGPQFIFQYYEKEERGRGNFPDRFSARQFPNYSSELNVNALLLGDSALYLCASSLVSGRLDTGELFFGEGSRLTVL.

This clonotype showed up just a few times. V gene TRBV25-1 combines with J gene TRBJ1-6; 11 bases line up with TRBD1. This CDR3 has 17 residues. Germline loops: CDR1 MGHDK, CDR2 SYGVNS. The V and J ends lost 1 base and 10 bases, in that order; junction bases with no gene match: 9. The CDR3 loop reads CASSESGTGGIRSPLHF. CDR3 in DNA: TGTGCCAGCAGTGAATCCGGGACAGGGGGGATCCGGTCACCCCTCCACTTT.

This clonotype was seen only a few times. CDR3 coding DNA: TGCGCCAGCAGCTTGGCGGTTGGGCGTGCCGGGGAGCTGTTTTTT. Translation: CASSLAVGRAGELFF. This chain links TRBV5-1 with TRBJ2-2; D unclear. The CDR3 is 15 residues long. The germline V and J ends were trimmed by 0 bases and 6 bases, with 12 bases remaining between them. Germline CDR1 reads SGHRS; CDR2 reads YFSETQ.

The chain uses TRBV7-8 and TRBJ2-1, with a tentative D call TRBD1 (6 bases). Germline assignment: CDR1 SGHVS and CDR2 FQNEAQ. CDR3 length: 16 residues. V was shortened by 8 bases and J by 2 bases, with 19 bases between the two germline ends. The CDR3 DNA is TGTGCCAGCTTAGAGGGCAGGGGAATCCCCTACAATGAGCAGTTCTTC. This encodes CASLEGRGIPYNEQFF.

The chain couples TRBV5-1 to TRBJ1-2; unclear D gene. CDR3 length: 15 amino acids. Germline CDR1 and CDR2: SGHRS and YFSETQ. Trimming stripped 0 bases from V and 3 bases from J, with 12 bases between. The CDR3: CASSLASVADYGYTF. CDR3 bases: TGCGCCAGCAGCTTGGCCTCCGTCGCGGACTATGGCTACACCTTC.

This chain connects TRBV23-1 to TRBJ1-1; D not certain. TRBV23-1 is treated as an ORF (open reading frame) with a function not yet certain. There are 14 residues in the CDR3. The V end lost 2 bases, the J end lost 11 bases, and 18 bases lay between the germline ends. The CDR3 sequence is CASSQPGPFRKAFF. Here the CDR3 DNA reads TGCGCCAGCAGTCAACCAGGACCGTTCAGGAAGGCTTTCTTT.